These T cell receptor beta chains were read from a single sample in a study of cytotoxic CD8 clonotypes in ibrutinib-treated CLL. Only in-frame clones appear in the TCRdb table, and some are missing; sequencing was by immunoSEQ multiplex PCR. The sample lists more than 110,000 clones; around 90% were seen once. The sequencing used PBMCs, collected after 12 months of ibrutinib treatment. Every receptor here comes from a human donor with chronic lymphocytic leukemia. Both conserved end residues are part of each CDR3. D genes are given only for firm matches. Some rows have no size entry. The others give once, few or many, or a class for an expanded clone.

d_call j_call v_call clone_size cdr3_aa cdr3_nt
TRBD2 TRBJ2-2 TRBV2 - CASSVDSGSPRELFF TGTGCCAGCAGTGTAGATAGCGGGAGTCCCCGGGAGCTGTTTTTT
- TRBJ1-2 TRBV5-4 - CASSTDGYYGYTF TGTGCCAGCAGCACGGACGGGTACTATGGCTACACCTTC
TRBD1 TRBJ2-3 TRBV5-1 - CASSHGQGQGVDTQYF TGCGCCAGCAGCCACGGCCAGGGACAGGGTGTAGATACGCAGTATTTT
- TRBJ1-1 TRBV28 - CAAGAWGEAFF TGTGCCGCAGGGGCCTGGGGTGAAGCTTTCTTT
- TRBJ1-4 TRBV5-5 - CASSSPRTEAGEKLFF TGTGCCAGCAGCTCTCCGAGGACAGAAGCGGGTGAAAAACTGTTTTTT
TRBD2 TRBJ2-7 TRBV19 few CASSTTSGTHEQYF TGTGCCAGTAGTACCACTAGCGGGACCCACGAGCAGTACTTC
- TRBJ1-3 TRBV2 - CARAETVQGNTIYF TGTGCCAGAGCAGAAACAGTCCAAGGAAACACCATATATTTT
TRBD2 TRBJ2-2 TRBV28 - CASKGGSPWTGELFF TGTGCCAGCAAAGGCGGGAGCCCATGGACCGGGGAGCTGTTTTTT
- TRBJ1-2 TRBV30 - CAWTTGTYGYTF TGTGCCTGGACGACCGGGACCTATGGCTACACCTTC
- TRBJ1-1 TRBV13 - CASSPAVAFF TGTGCCAGCAGCCCGGCCGTTGCTTTCTTT
- TRBJ2-1 TRBV9 - CASSVGAGGNEQFF TGTGCCAGCAGCGTAGGGGCAGGAGGCAATGAGCAGTTCTTC
- TRBJ2-4 TRBV28 - CASSYQTRTAAKNIQYF TGTGCCAGCAGCTACCAGACACGCACGGCAGCCAAAAACATTCAGTACTTC
- TRBJ2-1 TRBV5-6 - CASTPIGSDEQFF TGTGCCAGCACCCCAATCGGGTCCGATGAGCAGTTCTTC
- TRBJ1-5 TRBV2 - CASRGVGSQHF TGTGCCAGCAGAGGGGTGGGGTCCCAGCATTTT
- TRBJ1-4 TRBV9 - CASSVGHAGDEKLFF TGTGCCAGCAGCGTAGGCCATGCGGGGGATGAAAAACTGTTTTTT
- TRBJ2-7 TRBV27 - CASSAWGSSYEQYF TGTGCCAGCAGTGCCTGGGGGAGCTCCTACGAGCAGTACTTC
- TRBJ1-5 TRBV19 - CASSSPRTLSNQPQHF TGTGCCAGTAGTTCACCGAGGACACTTAGCAATCAGCCCCAGCATTTT
TRBD2 TRBJ2-3 TRBV25-1 - CASSEFSGSYTQYF TGTGCCAGCAGTGAATTCAGCGGGAGTTATACGCAGTATTTT
TRBD2 TRBJ2-1 TRBV18 - CASSGTAGGSYNEQFF TGTGCCAGCTCCGGGACAGCGGGAGGATCCTACAATGAGCAGTTCTTC
- TRBJ1-2 TRBV27 - CASSFGGNYGYTF TGTGCCAGCAGTTTCGGCGGGAACTATGGCTACACCTTC
- TRBJ2-5 TRBV19 - CASPETGLQGRETQYF TGTGCCAGTCCCGAGACGGGACTACAGGGTAGGGAGACCCAGTACTTC
- TRBJ2-3 TRBV7-2 - CASSLDPPRAGTDTQYF TGTGCCAGCAGCTTAGATCCCCCAAGGGCGGGCACAGATACGCAGTATTTT
- TRBJ2-7 TRBV28 - CASSLRGNRYEQYF TGTGCCAGCAGTCTCCGCGGAAATCGCTACGAGCAGTACTTC
- TRBJ2-7 TRBV28 - CASSLLRIPRAQYF TGTGCCAGCAGTTTGCTCCGAATACCCAGAGCGCAGTACTTC
- TRBJ2-3 TRBV6-5 - CATRGGPTDTQYF TGTGCCACCCGAGGCGGCCCCACAGATACGCAGTATTTT
- TRBJ2-5 TRBV18 - CASSPPQETQYF TGTGCCAGCTCACCACCTCAAGAGACCCAGTACTTC
TRBD2 TRBJ2-5 TRBV29-1 - CSVRTSGQETQYF TGCAGCGTCCGGACTAGCGGACAAGAGACCCAGTACTTC
- TRBJ2-7 TRBV7-9 - CASSARQDSYEQYF TGTGCCAGCAGCGCCCGACAGGACTCCTACGAGCAGTACTTC
TRBD2 TRBJ2-1 TRBV28 - CASSFNVGTSGDSSYNEQFF TGTGCCAGCAGTTTTAATGTCGGGACTAGCGGTGATAGCTCCTACAATGAGCAGTTCTTC
- TRBJ2-3 TRBV5-1 - CASSWDTNTDTQYF TGCGCCAGCAGCTGGGACACCAACACAGATACGCAGTATTTT
- TRBJ2-7 TRBV28 - CAIRPSMSYEQYF TGTGCCATCCGACCATCCATGAGCTACGAGCAGTACTTC
- TRBJ1-2 TRBV29-1 once CSVARAGYGYTF TGCAGCGTTGCCAGGGCGGGCTATGGCTACACCTTC
- TRBJ1-1 TRBV29-1 - CSVSGRMNTEAFF TGCAGCGTTTCGGGACGCATGAACACTGAAGCTTTCTTT
TRBD1 TRBJ2-1 TRBV28 few CASSTFLVRTGGNEQFF TGTGCCAGCAGTACGTTCCTCGTCAGGACAGGGGGCAATGAGCAGTTCTTC
- TRBJ1-2 TRBV7-2 - CASSLEARLGLYGYTF TGTGCCAGCAGCTTAGAAGCTCGACTAGGGCTCTATGGCTACACCTTC
- TRBJ2-6 TRBV19 - CASSTGWPGANVLTF TGTGCCAGTAGTACGGGGTGGCCAGGGGCCAACGTCCTGACTTTC
TRBD2 TRBJ2-7 TRBV7-9 - CASSQLAGEYEQYF TGTGCCAGCAGTCAGCTAGCGGGCGAATACGAGCAGTACTTC
- TRBJ1-1 TRBV2 - CASSSKPGQVTEAFF TGTGCCAGCAGTTCGAAGCCGGGACAAGTCACCGAAGCTTTCTTT
- TRBJ2-7 TRBV28 - CATKTGSYEQYF TGTGCCACCAAGACAGGCAGCTACGAGCAGTACTTC
- TRBJ2-3 TRBV5-8 - CASLRTDTQYF TGTGCCAGCCTAAGAACAGATACGCAGTATTTT
TRBD2 TRBJ2-3 TRBV28 - CASLPGLAGSTQYF TGTGCCAGCCTGCCCGGGCTAGCGGGATCTACGCAGTATTTT
TRBD2 TRBJ2-5 TRBV10-1 - CASSGITAGEETQYF TGCGCCAGCAGTGGAATTACAGCGGGGGAAGAGACCCAGTACTTC
TRBD1 TRBJ2-2 TRBV5-4 - CASSLTGTGADGELFF TGTGCCAGCAGCCTCACCGGGACAGGGGCCGACGGGGAGCTGTTTTTT
- TRBJ1-4 TRBV27 - CASSLSQNNEKLFF TGTGCCAGCAGTTTAAGCCAGAATAATGAAAAACTGTTTTTT
- TRBJ2-2 TRBV7-3 - CASSRDMNTGELFF TGTGCCAGCAGCCGGGACATGAACACCGGGGAGCTGTTTTTT
- TRBJ2-2 TRBV10-3 - CAISGSGFPGELFF TGTGCCATCAGTGGGTCAGGGTTCCCCGGGGAGCTGTTTTTT
- TRBJ1-5 TRBV11-2 - CASSLEVVGPQHF TGTGCCAGCAGCTTAGAGGTAGTGGGGCCCCAGCATTTT
- TRBJ2-5 TRBV7-9 - CASSLRQQETQYF TGTGCCAGCAGCCTACGACAGCAAGAGACCCAGTACTTC